The 20 T cell receptor beta chains listed next were all sequenced from one sample in a study of blood T cell repertoires in COVID-19. Using immunoSEQ multiplex PCR, the repertoire was profiled, and TCRdb retains in-frame clones only, with some absent. The sample has nearly 15,000 clones; more than 70% are singletons. The sample was peripheral blood. The receptor source for this set is a human donor in a cohort sampled during active COVID-19.

The chain has TRBV18 and TRBJ1-5, with 8 bases identical to TRBD1. CDR1 is KGHSH, CDR2 LQKENI, per germline. J lost 2 bases, V lost 6 bases, and 9 bases had no gene match. CDR3 size: 16 residues. The CDR3 loop is CASSPAGGAGNQPQHF. The CDR3 DNA sequence: TGTGCCAGCTCGCCCGCAGGGGGCGCGGGCAATCAGCCCCAGCATTTT. The full variable domain, its missing parts supplied by reference TRBV18 and TRBJ1-5, is NAGVMQNPRHLVRRRGQEARLRCSPMKGHSHVYWYRQLPEEGLKFMVYLQKENIIDESGMPKERFSAEFPKEGPSILRIQQVVRGDSAAYFCASSPAGGAGNQPQHFGDGTRLSIL.

V is TRBV9 and J is TRBJ2-7; 8 bases fit TRBD2. V lost 4 bases to trimming and J lost 3 bases; unmatched junction nucleotides: 9. Germline loops: CDR1 SGDLS, CDR2 YYNGEE. The CDR3 covers 15 residues. The CDR3 nucleotides read TGTGCCAGCAGCCCCCGGGGGGGGTTCAGCTACGAGCAGTACTTC. This codes for CASSPRGGFSYEQYF.

The chain combines TRBV2 with TRBJ2-3, with 9 nucleotides matching TRBD2. The CDR3 extends over 17 amino acids. Trimming took 5 bases from V and 4 from J; bases not matched to a gene: 13. Germline CDR1 reads SNHLY; CDR2 reads FYNNEI. CDR3 residues: CASSSRLGGGEPDTQYF. The CDR3 DNA reads TGTGCCAGCAGTTCCCGGTTGGGCGGGGGGGAGCCAGATACGCAGTATTTT.

The chain couples TRBV30 to TRBJ2-1; the match to TRBD2 covers 9 bases. The CDR3 consists of 11 residues. CDR1 GTSNPN and CDR2 SVGIG come from the germline V gene (reference sequence). Trimming at V came to 4 bases and at J to 15 bases, leaving 7 bases not matched to a gene. Here the CDR3 reads CAWILAGRGFF. Here the CDR3 DNA reads TGTGCCTGGATCCTAGCGGGGAGGGGGTTCTTC.

This chain links TRBV3-1 (or the pseudogene TRBV3-2) with TRBJ1-4; possibly TRBD1 for D (6 bases). With 0 bases removed from V and 10 bases from J, the gap between germline ends came to 15 bases. The CDR3 loop spans 15 amino acids. Germline values: CDR1 LGHDT, CDR2 YNNKEL (reference sequence). The CDR3 loop is CASSQENRDLAKLFF. Written as DNA, the CDR3 is TGTGCCAGCAGCCAAGAAAACAGGGACCTGGCAAAACTGTTTTTT.

The CDR3 DNA reads TGCGCCAGCAGCGAAACCGGGACAGGGCCCTACGAGCAGTACTTC. This translates into CASSETGTGPYEQYF. The chain is built from TRBV4-1 and TRBJ2-7, with TRBD1 matching over 9 bases. Germline V gives CDR1 MGHRA, CDR2 YSYEKL. This CDR3 comprises 15 residues. V was pared by 5 bases and J by 2 bases, with 7 bases of the junction left unmatched.

V and J are TRBV18 and TRBJ2-7, with D possibly being TRBD1 (6 bases). CDR3 length equals 15 residues. The germline V and J ends were trimmed by 2 bases and 4 bases, with 15 bases remaining between them. Looked up from germline, CDR1 is KGHSH and CDR2 is LQKENI. The CDR3 protein is CASSPDPRGGYEQYF. CDR3 coding DNA: TGTGCCAGCTCACCAGACCCCAGGGGCGGATACGAGCAGTACTTC.

V and J are TRBV5-6 and TRBJ1-6; 10 positions agree with TRBD1. The CDR3 has 16 amino acids. The germline gives CDR1 SGHDT, CDR2 YYEEEE. V dropped 1 base and J dropped 8; count of bases not matched to a gene: 6. CDR3 amino acids: CASSLLFGTGDSPLHF. The DNA for the CDR3 is TGTGCCAGCAGCTTGTTATTCGGGACAGGGGATTCACCCCTCCACTTT.

The gene calls are TRBV25-1 and TRBJ1-2; D is possibly TRBD1 (6 bases). Germline assignment: CDR1 MGHDK and CDR2 SYGVNS. Trimming took 5 bases from V and 2 from J, leaving 9 bases between them. The CDR3 is 13 residues long. CDR3 DNA: TGTGCCAGCAGTCGGCAGGGGAACTATGGCTACACCTTC. Protein sequence: CASSRQGNYGYTF.

The chain couples TRBV15 to TRBJ1-5; D is undetermined. The CDR3 is 14 amino acids. Trimming took off 0 bases at V and 2 bases at J, with 5 bases between the two ends. Germline V gene sequence: CDR1 LNHNV, CDR2 YYDKDF (reference sequence). The DNA of the CDR3 is TGTGCCACCAGCAGAGAGAGGGGCAATCAGCCCCAGCATTTT. Protein: CATSRERGNQPQHF.

The gene calls are TRBV6-1 and TRBJ1-5; D gene unclear. V lost 1 base to trimming and J lost 7 bases, with 14 bases between them. There are 15 residues in the CDR3. The germline CDR1 and CDR2 sequences are MNHNS and SASEGT. The CDR3 is CASSEGARLGQPQHF. The CDR3 DNA is TGTGCCAGCAGTGAAGGGGCCCGCTTGGGCCAGCCCCAGCATTTT.

V and J are TRBV11-1 and TRBJ2-1, with 10 positions matching TRBD2. The trim removed 2 bases at V and 2 bases at J, leaving 3 bases unmatched. From germline, CDR1 is SGHAT and CDR2 FQDESV (reference sequence). This CDR3 contains 16 residues. CDR3 loop: CASSLQRGGTYNEQFF. The CDR3 DNA follows: TGTGCCAGCAGCTTACAGCGGGGGGGGACCTACAATGAGCAGTTCTTC.

In its sample, this clone was seen once. J is TRBJ1-6 and V is TRBV5-1, with D unresolved. This CDR3 has 15 residues. With 0 bases removed from V and 6 bases from J, the gap between germline ends came to 10 bases. Germline V gene lookup returns CDR1 SGHRS and CDR2 YFSETQ. CDR3 coding DNA: TGCGCCAGCAGCTTGGGGCAGTCGTCTAATTCACCCCTCCACTTT. Translating gives CASSLGQSSNSPLHF.

The V and J genes are TRBV14 and TRBJ1-5; a weak D match, TRBD1 (6 bases). Germline V CDR1 and CDR2: SGHDN, FVKESK. CDR3 length: 21 amino acids. V was shortened by 0 bases and J by 0 bases, with 24 bases between the two germline ends. The CDR3 sequence is CASSQDKWWGGEPYSNQPQHF. CDR3 coding DNA: TGTGCCAGCAGCCAAGATAAATGGTGGGGGGGCGAGCCATATAGCAATCAGCCCCAGCATTTT.

This clone has only one observation. The chain employs TRBV6-6 and TRBJ2-7; 13 bases match TRBD2. CDR3 length: 15 amino acids. In germline, CDR1 is MNHNY, CDR2 SVGAGI (reference sequence). J gave up 4 bases and V 5 bases, and 5 bases lay outside the gene matches. This CDR3 is CASSATSGGVYEQYF. The CDR3 coding sequence is TGTGCCAGCAGTGCCACTAGCGGGGGGGTTTACGAGCAGTACTTC.

The V and J genes are TRBV20-1 and TRBJ2-1; maybe TRBD1 (5 bases). Trimming cost V 5 bases and J 4 bases, with 9 bases left between them. The CDR3 sequence is 12 residues long. Germline CDR1 reads DFQATT; CDR2 reads SNEGSKA (reference sequence). For the CDR3, the DNA is TGCAGTGCTGGTGACAGTTACAATGAGCAGTTCTTC. Translation gives CSAGDSYNEQFF.

This chain joins TRBV2 and TRBJ1-2, with D possibly matching TRBD1 (6 bases). Germline loops: CDR1 SNHLY, CDR2 FYNNEI. The ends were cut back, 5 bases at V and 2 bases at J, with 15 bases in the middle. This CDR3 comprises 15 residues. In nucleotides, the CDR3 is TGTGCCAGCAGTCCCAGGGGCGGGCCCAACTATGGCTACACCTTC. Translated, it gives CASSPRGGPNYGYTF. Variable domain in full (rest from reference TRBV2 and TRBJ1-2): EPEVTQTPSHQVTQMGQEVILRCVPISNHLYFYWYRQILGQKVEFLVSFYNNEISEKSEIFDDQFSVERPDGSNFTLKIRSTKLEDSAMYFCASSPRGGPNYGYTFGSGTRLTVV.

This clone appeared once. V is TRBV10-3 and J is TRBJ1-2; D might be TRBD1 (5 bases). The germline V gene encodes CDR1 ENHRY and CDR2 SYGVKD. The CDR3 loop spans 15 amino acids. V dropped 4 bases and J dropped 1 base, with 13 bases sitting between them. The CDR3 nucleotides are TGTGCCATCAGTGGGGGGGAATCTGATAACTATGGCTACACCTTC. Its protein is CAISGGESDNYGYTF.

In its sample, this clone was seen once. The rearrangement joins TRBV7-6 to TRBJ2-2; TRBD1 matches at 7 bases. Germline trimming cut 5 bases from V and 0 bases from J; bases unmatched to any gene: 6. This CDR3 has 16 residues. Germline assignment: CDR1 SGHVS and CDR2 FNYEAQ. The CDR3 loop reads CASSPGTDSNTGELFF. The DNA for the CDR3 is TGTGCCAGCAGCCCTGGGACAGATTCGAACACCGGGGAGCTGTTTTTT.

The V call is TRBV18, the J call TRBJ2-5; D possibly corresponds to TRBD2 (5 bases). The CDR3 loop spans 13 amino acids. Germline V gene data show CDR1 as KGHSH and CDR2 as LQKENI. V was cut by 5 bases and J by 6 bases, with 13 bases left in between. The CDR3: CASSRERGQTQYF. CDR3 DNA sequence: TGTGCCAGCTCAAGAGAACGCGGGCAGACCCAGTACTTC.